This TCR beta chain was sequenced during a study of blood T cell repertoires in COVID-19. The overall study: Nucleic acid was either cDNA or gDNA, and it came from T cells, B-cell-depleted T cells, or PBMCs.

Source study methods: Reference gene primer amplification gave estimated nucleated cell counts. Profiling relied on immunoSEQ multiplex PCR, and the TCRdb table lists in-frame clones only, not all of them. D and trimming come from the DNA, and the V and J calls and clone size come from that table. The profile shows under 200,000 clones, under 85% of them singletons. This CDR3 has 15 amino acids. The trim removed 5 bases at V and 4 bases at J, leaving 7 bases unmatched. Germline V gene lookup returns CDR1 LNHDA and CDR2 SQIVND (reference sequence). This chain uses TRBV19 with TRBJ1-1; 10 bases match TRBD1. Sequenced sample: peripheral blood. The receptor was isolated from a woman at least 80 years old with acute or convalescent COVID-19. In DNA form, the CDR3 reads TGTGCCAGTAGTGCCGGACAGGGGGTGTTCACTGAAGCTTTCTTT. It specifies CASSAGQGVFTEAFF.